The 22 T cell receptor beta chains below were found in one sample sequenced in a study of blood T cells in healthy people across ages. Primers used in a second PCR of about 6 to 11 cycles were a sample-barcoded 5' primer and a J-beta primer mix. TCRdb reanalysed the 5' RACE reads using MiXCR and keeps one entry per CDR3 protein. The table includes roughly 730,000 distinct CDR3 sequences, 45% to 70% detected once. The sample consisted of blood. The receptors were sampled from a man in his forties in good health.

This chain links TRBV20-1 with TRBJ2-5; TRBD2 is a possible D gene (5 bases). Germline V CDR1 and CDR2: DFQATT, SNEGSKA (reference sequence). Trimming pared 5 bases from V and 2 bases from J, leaving 12 bases between. The CDR3 totals 13 residues. The CDR3 DNA reads as TGCAGTGCTGGGGATCTAGCACAAGAGACCCAGTACTTC. It encodes CSAGDLAQETQYF.

The V gene is TRBV4-2, the J gene TRBJ2-1; a possible D gene is TRBD1 (5 bases). CDR3 size: 16 residues. Trimming stripped 0 bases from V and 5 bases from J, with 14 bases between. Germline V gene sequence: CDR1 LGHNA, CDR2 YNFKEQ. CDR3 amino acids: CASSQDMAGSNNEQFF. CDR3 DNA: TGTGCCAGCAGCCAAGATATGGCAGGGTCTAACAATGAGCAGTTCTTC.

J is TRBJ2-5 and V is TRBV12-3 or TRBV12-4; 11 bases fit TRBD2. The CDR3 has 14 amino acids. The trim removed 5 bases at V and 13 bases at J, leaving 12 bases unmatched. CDR3 in amino acids: CASSETSGIGPGYF. CDR3 DNA sequence: TGTGCCAGCAGTGAGACTAGCGGGATAGGGCCGGGGTACTTC.

This clonotype came up many times. The V and J genes are TRBV20-1 and TRBJ1-6; 7 bases are shared with TRBD1. This CDR3 is 15 amino acids long. With V trimmed by 3 bases and J by 6 bases, 8 bases remained unmatched. Germline V gene data show CDR1 as DFQATT and CDR2 as SNEGSKA (reference sequence). This CDR3 is CSASAPGGTNSPLHF. The DNA of the CDR3 is TGCAGTGCTAGTGCGCCAGGGGGAACTAATTCACCCCTCCACTTT.

The chain recombines TRBV6-5 with TRBJ2-1; TRBD2 matches 7 bases. Germline V gene data show CDR1 as MNHEY and CDR2 as SVGAGI. The CDR3 runs 15 residues. V shed 4 bases and J 8 bases; nucleotides not matched to a gene: 11. The CDR3 DNA reads as TGTGCCAGCAGTTCCCCGGGGAGGGTCTCGGATGAGCAGTTCTTC. Translated: CASSSPGRVSDEQFF.

This clonotype has just one count. The junction shows a germline mismatch at one end, possibly a read error. The chain is built from TRBV4-1 and TRBJ2-4, with 11 bases matching TRBD2. CDR3 length: 14 residues. Germline CDR1 is MGHRA and CDR2 is YSYEKL. Here the CDR3 reads CASSQDATSGRASF. In nucleotides, the CDR3 is TGCGCCAGCAGCCAAGATGCAACTAGCGGGAGAGCCTCCTTC.

This chain joins TRBV27 and TRBJ2-3; TRBD1 matches 7 bases. From germline, CDR1 is MNHEY and CDR2 SMNVEV (reference sequence). With V trimmed by 6 bases and J by 5 bases, 5 bases remained unmatched. There are 13 residues in the CDR3. The CDR3 DNA is TGTGCCAGCAGAGAACAGGGGAGAGATACGCAGTATTTT. Amino acid sequence: CASREQGRDTQYF.

The chain links TRBV7-8 to TRBJ1-4, with D tentatively TRBD1 (6 bases). The CDR3 has 15 amino acids. The V and J ends lost 2 bases and 8 bases respectively, with 15 bases between them. CDR1 and CDR2 from the germline V gene are SGHVS and FQNEAQ. Written as DNA, the CDR3 is TGTGCCAGCAGCTTATCAGGGGCCAGAAGCGAAAAACTGTTTTTT. This sequence encodes CASSLSGARSEKLFF. Based on the CDR3 plus reference TRBV7-8 and TRBJ1-4, the full variable domain is GAGVSQSPRYKVAKRGQDVALRCDPISGHVSLFWYQQALGQGPEFLTYFQNEAQLDKSGLPSDRFFAERPEGSVSTLKIQRTQQEDSAVYLCASSLSGARSEKLFFGSGTQLSVL.

This sequence joins TRBV12-3 or TRBV12-4 and TRBJ2-5; TRBD1 agrees at 9 bases. The V and J ends lost 4 bases and 11 bases, in that order; junction bases with no gene match: 14. The CDR3 is made up of 15 amino acids. CDR3 residues: CASSSGGQGHNEQYF. For the CDR3, the DNA is TGTGCCAGCAGTTCTGGGGGACAGGGTCACAATGAGCAGTACTTC.

This clonotype was found many times. The chain links TRBV12-3 or TRBV12-4 to TRBJ2-5; D is ambiguous. This CDR3 is 11 amino acids long. Trimming stripped 4 bases from V and 3 bases from J, with 3 bases between. CDR3 sequence reads: CASSYEETQYF. The CDR3 bases are TGTGCCAGCAGTTACGAAGAGACCCAGTACTTC.

This chain joins TRBV7-6 and TRBJ2-4; 14 bases agree with TRBD2. The DNA matches TRBJ2-7 better at its end, which makes the J call doubtful. The germline CDR1 and CDR2 sequences are SGHVS and FNYEAQ. The CDR3 is 19 residues long. CDR3 protein: CASSPRRTSGRLSLDEQYF. The CDR3 DNA reads as TGTGCCAGCAGCCCCCGAAGGACTAGCGGGAGGTTATCCTTGGACGAGCAGTACTTC.

The chain has TRBV6-2 or TRBV6-3 and TRBJ2-7; unclear D gene. Germline CDR1 is MNHEY and CDR2 is SVGEGT. Trimming removed 7 bases at V and 3 bases at J, with 7 bases between. This CDR3 region has 11 residues. The CDR3 here is CASMGHYEQYF. Written as DNA, the CDR3 is TGTGCCAGCATGGGCCACTACGAGCAGTACTTC.

This clonotype has just a few counts. The rearrangement uses TRBV9 and TRBJ2-5; either TRBD1 or TRBD2 may fit D (5 bases each). CDR1 SGDLS and CDR2 YYNGEE come from the germline V gene. Trimming took 3 bases from V and 1 from J, leaving 28 bases between them. The CDR3 contains 20 residues. DNA for the CDR3: TGTGCCAGCAGCGCCCCCTGGCCTCGTAGGGACGCGGGTTTCCAAGAGACCCAGTACTTC. Translated: CASSAPWPRRDAGFQETQYF.

V is TRBV12-3 or TRBV12-4 and J is TRBJ2-4, with a tentative D call TRBD1 (6 bases). The CDR3 runs to 16 residues. V gave up 5 bases and J gave up 0 bases, with 14 bases separating them. As DNA, the CDR3 is TGTGCCAGCAGTCCTCCTGGGGGCAGAGCCAAAAACATTCAGTACTTC. Its translation: CASSPPGGRAKNIQYF.

As for this clonotype: One base away lies a much larger clone, so this may be a sequencing read error. The V call is TRBV6-1, the J call TRBJ2-1, with no clear D. V dropped 10 bases and J dropped 13 bases, with 32 bases sitting between them. This CDR3 spans 16 amino acids. Looked up from germline, CDR1 is MNHNS and CDR2 is SASEGT. This CDR3 reads CATSTLAGRRQETQFF. In DNA form, the CDR3 reads TGTGCCACCTCTACGCTTGCAGGACGGCGGCAAGAGACCCAGTTCTTC.

The rearrangement joins TRBV25-1 to TRBJ2-5; D could derive from TRBD1 or TRBD2 (5 bases each). CDR3 length: 17 amino acids. Per germline, CDR1 MGHDK and CDR2 SYGVNS. V was pared by 3 bases and J by 2 bases, with 19 bases between. The CDR3 nucleotides are TGTGCCAGCAGTGAGTTCGAGTCCGGGGCAGCACAAGAGACCCAGTACTTC. This sequence encodes CASSEFESGAAQETQYF.

V usage is TRBV5-1 and J usage is TRBJ1-1; no definite D call. V shed 2 bases and J shed 8 bases, with 13 bases lying between them. Germline V CDR1 and CDR2: SGHRS, YFSETQ. The CDR3 has 13 amino acids. Here the CDR3 DNA reads TGCGCCAGCAGCTTAAGTTCGAGGAGGGAAGCTTTCTTT. Translated: CASSLSSRREAFF.

The chain combines TRBV29-1 with TRBJ2-7, with D maybe TRBD2 (6 bases). V was pared by 1 base and J by 7 bases, with 20 bases between. The CDR3 runs 15 residues. The V gene's germline CDR1 is SQVTM and CDR2 ANQGSEA. CDR3 DNA: TGCAGCGTTGAAGGCCCCGGTGGCGGGAAAGGTGAGCAGTACTTC. This codes for CSVEGPGGGKGEQYF.

The chain is built from TRBV11-3 and TRBJ2-1; 8 nucleotides line up with TRBD1. CDR1 and CDR2 (germline): SGHNT, YENEEA. V lost 0 bases and J lost 8; bases outside the gene matches: 3. The CDR3 has 14 amino acids. CDR3 protein: CASSLEAGGHEQFF. The CDR3 bases are TGTGCCAGCAGCTTAGAGGCAGGGGGCCATGAGCAGTTCTTC.

The gene calls are TRBV12-3 or TRBV12-4 and TRBJ1-2; D not certain. CDR3 length: 14 residues. Trimming took off 7 bases at V and 4 bases at J, with 16 bases between the two ends. The chain's CDR3 is CASTIGSNGYGYTF. The DNA for the CDR3 is TGTGCCAGCACCATCGGGTCGAATGGCTATGGCTACACCTTC.

This clonotype was seen more than once but under ten times. The rearrangement joins TRBV20-1 to TRBJ2-1, with D possibly matching TRBD1 (6 bases). V lost 6 bases to trimming and J lost 7 bases, with 10 bases between them. The CDR3 has 11 residues. The V gene's germline CDR1 is DFQATT and CDR2 SNEGSKA (reference sequence). For the CDR3, the DNA is TGCAGTGCGCTAGGGGGTAATGAGCAGTTCTTC. Protein: CSALGGNEQFF.

The V gene is TRBV12-3 or TRBV12-4, the J gene TRBJ1-5; D is undetermined. This CDR3 region has 13 residues. V lost 5 bases and J 0 bases, leaving 5 bases between the germline ends. CDR3 DNA: TGTGCCAGCAGTCCTAGTAGCAATCAGCCCCAGCATTTT. Translating it yields CASSPSSNQPQHF.